This T cell receptor beta chain was recorded in a study of blood T cell repertoires in COVID-19 (dated by TCRdb to 2019 to 2021). Background on the whole study: Samples covering the acute and convalescent phases of COVID-19 were provided by collaborators in the United States, Italy and Spain. The material from the prospective study consisted of cDNA or gDNA derived from T cells, B-cell-depleted T cells, or PBMCs. Deeply sampled blood TCRbeta repertoires from subjects exposed to, actively infected with, or recovered from COVID-19 were included in the dataset. The repertoires were released in a freely available public database intended as a resource for research on the immune response to SARS-CoV-2. The samples were drawn from the first 160 participants of the ongoing ImmuneRACE study and from 1,254 subjects provided by 6 global collaborators. Nearly every sample came with metadata listing a de-identified subject ID, COVID-19 status, age in years and sex. Where available, HLA class I and class II types were taken from metadata supplied by the sample provider and were not determined by assay-based typing.

As concerns this clone: The target of this receptor is not known. Base qualities are not recorded, but no much larger clone differs from it by a single base.

General study outcomes and caveats: The amount of clinical and demographic metadata varied by source and participant and was provided uncurated.

Each collaborating institution followed its own protocols to collect whole blood in K2EDTA tubes. For TCRbeta analysis, collaborator samples were shipped as frozen whole blood, as isolated PBMCs, or as DNA extracted from either sample type. TCRbeta CDR3 regions were amplified from genomic DNA by means of the immunoSEQ Assay, a bias-controlled multiplex PCR. From the authors' description of their analysis: Within the assay, amplification of reference gene primers was used to estimate how many nucleated cells each sample contained. Sequence reads were collapsed and filtered to measure the absolute abundance of every unique TCRbeta CDR3 rearrangement. Productive Simpson clonality was computed per sample as the square root of Simpson's diversity index over productive rearrangements. TCRdb carries this immuneACCESS record with in-frame sequences only. Its versions omit some clonotypes, under half of them owing to an unresolved V gene in the studies checked, with the rest unexplained. The V and J calls and clone size are taken from that table; D and trimming were inferred from the DNA. Counted in this sample were roughly 100,000 clones; around 80% of them appeared once. Together, the top ten hold 14% of the sample.

The germline V gene (reference sequence) sets CDR1 to DFQATT and CDR2 to SNEGSKA. The CDR3, from cysteine to phenylalanine, totals 11 residues. Of the read, only the CDR3 DNA is kept; its 33 bases are in frame from base 1. V and J lose 3 bases and 8 bases, and a span of 8 bases separates them. This clonotype was obtained from a woman aged 55 to 70 with acute or convalescent COVID-19. The material sequenced was peripheral blood. In this chain, TRBV20-1 is recombined with TRBJ2-1, with a tentative D gene TRBD1 over 5 matching bases. The CDR3 is CSASRADEQFF. At the DNA level, the sequence is TGCAGTGCTAGCAGGGCGGATGAGCAGTTCTTC.